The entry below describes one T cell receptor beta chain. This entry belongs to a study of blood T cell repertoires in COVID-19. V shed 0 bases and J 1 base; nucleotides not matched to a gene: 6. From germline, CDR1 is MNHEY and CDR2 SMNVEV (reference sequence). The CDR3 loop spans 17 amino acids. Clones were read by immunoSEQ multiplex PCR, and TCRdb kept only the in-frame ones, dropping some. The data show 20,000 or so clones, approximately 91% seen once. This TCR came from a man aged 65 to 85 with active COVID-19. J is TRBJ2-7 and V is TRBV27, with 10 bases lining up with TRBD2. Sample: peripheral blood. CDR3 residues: CASSLSPSSGGSYEQYF. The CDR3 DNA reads TGTGCCAGCAGTTTATCCCCTTCTAGCGGGGGATCCTACGAGCAGTACTTC.